The 14 T cell receptor beta chains in this list originate from one sample, sequenced in a study of glioma-infiltrating T cells after dendritic cell vaccination. Time point described: after dendritic cell vaccination, including at tumor progression/relapse. Produced via immunoSEQ multiplex PCR; TCRdb's table is partial and in-frame only. The sample lists around 10,000 clones; about four fifths were seen once. Sample: blood, taken after dendritic cell vaccination. Every receptor here comes from a human donor with glioblastoma.

The rearrangement joins TRBV7-9 to TRBJ2-1; 7 bases map to TRBD2. Germline assignment: CDR1 SEHNR and CDR2 FQNEAQ (reference sequence). The CDR3 has 14 residues. With 4 bases clipped from V and 12 bases from J, the junction kept 12 bases outside the gene matches. The CDR3 spells CASSSGREFVGQFF. As DNA, the CDR3 is TGTGCCAGCAGCTCTGGGCGGGAGTTTGTCGGGCAGTTCTTC.

The chain employs TRBV29-1 and TRBJ2-3; TRBD1 matches at 9 bases. This CDR3 has 14 residues. With 3 bases clipped from V and 4 bases from J, the junction kept 5 bases outside the gene matches. Germline CDR1 and CDR2: SQVTM and ANQGSEA. The CDR3 spells CSVEGGQGADTQYF. The CDR3 DNA is TGCAGCGTTGAGGGGGGACAGGGCGCAGATACGCAGTATTTT.

The sample holds one count of this clone. The chain couples TRBV9 to TRBJ1-4; possibly TRBD1 for D (5 bases). CDR3 size: 14 residues. V was clipped by 0 bases and J by 5 bases, with 8 bases between them. Germline V gene data show CDR1 as SGDLS and CDR2 as YYNGEE. CDR3 protein: CASSVGTGNEKLFF. CDR3 DNA sequence: TGTGCCAGCAGCGTAGGTACAGGCAATGAAAAACTGTTTTTT.

The CDR3 DNA is TGTGCCAGCAGTCCAAGGACAGGGATGTTAAGTCAGCCCCAGCATTTT. It encodes CASSPRTGMLSQPQHF. V and J are TRBV28 and TRBJ1-5, with 8 bases matching TRBD1. The CDR3 runs 16 residues. Germline V gene data show CDR1 as MDHEN and CDR2 as SYDVKM. The ends lost 5 bases at V and 6 bases at J; junction bases unmatched: 12.

The rearrangement joins TRBV7-9 to TRBJ2-2; maybe TRBD2 (6 bases). The CDR3 runs to 11 residues. The V end was cut by 10 bases, the J end by 13 bases, with 16 bases between. Germline lookup yields CDR1 SEHNR and CDR2 FQNEAQ (reference sequence). CDR3 sequence: CATEEGIMLFF. Written as DNA, the CDR3 is TGTGCCACCGAGGAGGGGATAATGCTGTTTTTT.

V and J are TRBV6-1 and TRBJ1-4; the D gene is possibly TRBD1 (5 bases). Germline values: CDR1 MNHNS, CDR2 SASEGT. Trimming pared 4 bases from V and 2 bases from J, leaving 14 bases between. This CDR3 contains 16 residues. CDR3 sequence: CASSVRPGGTNEKLFF. The CDR3 coding sequence is TGTGCCAGCAGTGTCCGTCCCGGGGGGACTAATGAAAAACTGTTTTTT.

This sequence joins TRBV6-5 and TRBJ2-7; 7 nucleotides match TRBD2. CDR1 is MNHEY, CDR2 SVGAGI, per germline. The CDR3 is made up of 14 amino acids. The V and J ends lost 5 bases and 0 bases, in that order; junction bases with no gene match: 4. This CDR3 is CASSRAGSSYEQYF. In DNA, the CDR3 is TGTGCCAGCAGTCGAGCGGGAAGCTCCTACGAGCAGTACTTC.

The rearrangement joins TRBV18 to TRBJ2-4; 8 bases map to TRBD1. CDR3 length: 15 residues. Germline V gives CDR1 KGHSH, CDR2 LQKENI. Trimming took 0 bases from V and 3 from J; bases not matched to a gene: 1. CDR3 nucleotide sequence: TGTGCCAGCTCACCACCAGGACAGGGCAAAAACATTCAGTACTTC. Translated: CASSPPGQGKNIQYF. Full variable domain (remainder filled in from reference TRBV18 and TRBJ2-4): NAGVMQNPRHLVRRRGQEARLRCSPMKGHSHVYWYRQLPEEGLKFMVYLQKENIIDESGMPKERFSAEFPKEGPSILRIQQVVRGDSAAYFCASSPPGQGKNIQYFGAGTRLSVL.

The chain is built from TRBV7-2 and TRBJ2-3; TRBD2 matches at 13 bases. The trim removed 5 bases at V and 1 base at J, leaving 9 bases unmatched. The CDR3 length is 18 residues. Looked up from germline, CDR1 is SGHTA and CDR2 is FQGNSA. The CDR3 DNA reads TGTGCCAGCAGCAAAACTAGCGGGAGGGCTCGAGGCACAGATACGCAGTATTTT. Translated, it gives CASSKTSGRARGTDTQYF.

The chain links TRBV6-1 to TRBJ1-1; D gene unclear. The CDR3 totals 14 residues. Germline loops: CDR1 MNHNS, CDR2 SASEGT. The V end lost 5 bases, the J end lost 0 bases, and 10 bases lay between the germline ends. This CDR3 is CASSRGGMNTEAFF. The CDR3 nucleotides read TGTGCCAGCAGTAGAGGAGGGATGAACACTGAAGCTTTCTTT.

This clone was seen a single time. The V and J genes are TRBV28 and TRBJ2-5, with D hard to call. Germline CDR1 is MDHEN and CDR2 is SYDVKM. CDR3 length equals 17 residues. Trimming removed 1 base at V and 3 bases at J, with 18 bases between. In nucleotides, the CDR3 is TGTGCCAGCAGTTTATTTGCGGTGGTGCTCACGGAAGAGACCCAGTACTTC. Encoded protein: CASSLFAVVLTEETQYF.

The chain couples TRBV6-4 to TRBJ2-7; 10 bases agree with TRBD1. The V and J ends lost 6 bases and 2 bases, in that order; junction bases with no gene match: 4. CDR1 MRHNA and CDR2 SNTAGT come from the germline V gene. There are 14 residues in the CDR3. CDR3 region: CASSVGQGAYEQYF. The CDR3 DNA follows: TGTGCCAGCAGCGTCGGACAGGGGGCCTACGAGCAGTACTTC.

This chain joins TRBV11-2 and TRBJ1-5, with unresolved D. CDR3 length equals 15 residues. Germline CDR1 reads SGHAT; CDR2 reads FQNNGV. The V end lost 2 bases, the J end lost 3 bases, and 11 bases lay between the germline ends. CDR3 nucleotides: TGTGCCAGCAGCTTAAGCGGGTTTCCCAATCAGCCCCAGCATTTT. This codes for CASSLSGFPNQPQHF.

The V call is TRBV5-4, the J call TRBJ2-1; 8 nucleotides align to TRBD1. In germline, CDR1 is SGHNT, CDR2 YYREEE (reference sequence). CDR3 length: 17 residues. V was clipped by 0 bases and J by 2 bases; unmatched bases: 7. The CDR3, as DNA: TGTGCCAGCAGCTTGGTGGGGGCAGGGGGCGCCTACAATGAGCAGTTCTTC. This sequence encodes CASSLVGAGGAYNEQFF.